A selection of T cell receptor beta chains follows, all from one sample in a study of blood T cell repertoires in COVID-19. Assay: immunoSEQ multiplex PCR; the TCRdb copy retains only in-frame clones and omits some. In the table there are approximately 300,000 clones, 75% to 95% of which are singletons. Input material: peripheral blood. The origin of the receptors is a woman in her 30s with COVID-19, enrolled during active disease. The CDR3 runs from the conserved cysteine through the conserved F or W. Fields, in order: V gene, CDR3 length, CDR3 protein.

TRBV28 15 CASIKPQGAGYEQYF
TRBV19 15 CASSASGISTDTQYF
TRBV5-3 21 CARSLARLGTAPDTYNSPLHF
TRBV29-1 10 CSVGQGSYTF
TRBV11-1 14 CASSPGQGTDEQYF
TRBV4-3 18 CASSQVAAGTISNSPLHF
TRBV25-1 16 CASSKRSGGSYNEQFF
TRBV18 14 CASSAGTGGNTIYF
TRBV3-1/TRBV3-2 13 CASARRSSYGYTF
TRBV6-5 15 CASSTSGSGANVLTF
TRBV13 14 CASSLGGLLHQQYF
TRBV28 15 CASSRPLAQQETQYF
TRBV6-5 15 CASSPLAGVWDTQYF
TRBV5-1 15 CASSPAGLNYNEQFF
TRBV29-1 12 CSAGRGSYEQYF
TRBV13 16 CASSLGRELGTDTQYF
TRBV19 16 CASSLGGTANTGELFF
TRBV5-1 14 CASSLDGHNQPQHF
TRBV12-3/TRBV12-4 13 CASSSLPGQPQHF
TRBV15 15 CATSRDGSRFYEQYF
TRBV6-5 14 CASRVAGPLNTQYF
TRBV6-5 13 CASSFNSPGELFF
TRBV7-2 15 CASSLDVGWAETQYF
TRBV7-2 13 CASRDGLSYGYTF
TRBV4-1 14 CASSQVGGPGELFF
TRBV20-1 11 CSASVMNEQFF
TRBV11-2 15 CASSFTVSWNTEAFF
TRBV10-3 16 CAISESSGTGYNEQYF
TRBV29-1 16 CSVPGQGFSGANVLTF